Presented here are 3 T cell receptor beta chains from one specimen sequenced in a study of shared T cell receptors in the human thymus. Sequenced by immunoSEQ multiplex PCR; TCRdb stores in-frame clones only, minus some. Counted here are roughly 700,000 clones, approximately 87% occurring once; the ten biggest clones make up around 0.0099%. The same data also went into a second study, on human thymus T cells.

Material for sequencing was thymocytes. These receptors came from a boy younger than two with a congenital heart defect.

This clone occurred once. The chain recombines TRBV4-3 with TRBJ2-1; possibly TRBD2 for D (5 bases). Germline assignment: CDR1 LGHNA and CDR2 YSLEER. V shed 1 base and J shed 7 bases, with 11 bases lying between them. The CDR3 totals 14 residues. The CDR3 DNA reads TGCGCCAGCAGCCAAGGATATAGCGCTAATGAGCAGTTCTTC. Translation gives CASSQGYSANEQFF.

The chain joins TRBV11-2 to TRBJ2-7; TRBD2 agrees at 7 bases. The trim removed 5 bases at V and 2 bases at J, leaving 9 bases unmatched. The CDR3 runs 15 residues. The germline V gene has CDR1 SGHAT and CDR2 FQNNGV. The CDR3 loop reads CASSLPGGIPYEQYF. CDR3 bases: TGTGCCAGCAGCCTACCCGGGGGGATTCCCTACGAGCAGTACTTC.

The J gene is TRBJ2-1, the V gene TRBV2; TRBD2 aligns across 10 bases. Germline V gene sequence: CDR1 SNHLY, CDR2 FYNNEI. J was trimmed by 0 bases and V by 3 bases; bases with no gene match: 5. The CDR3 consists of 17 residues. CDR3 sequence: CASSDPSGSFSYNEQFF. For the CDR3, the DNA is TGTGCCAGCAGTGATCCTAGCGGGAGCTTCTCCTACAATGAGCAGTTCTTC.